This T cell receptor beta chain stems from a study of blood T cells in healthy people across ages. Next came a second PCR, run for about 7 to 12 cycles, which used a sample-barcoded 5' primer along with a J-beta primer mix. All cDNA molecules were each tagged by a template-switch adaptor with 12 random nucleotides. Each CDR3 protein is one row after TCRdb ran MiXCR on the 5' RACE reads. The sample contains roughly 800,000 distinct CDR3 sequences, about three fifths of which appear only once. Trimming pared 6 bases from V and 0 bases from J, leaving 12 bases between. Germline CDR1 SQVTM, CDR2 ANQGSEA. The CDR3 length is 13 residues. Each donor was a healthy Caucasian individual from Russia, aged about 6 to 100.

This chain links TRBV29-1 with TRBJ2-7; TRBD2 is a possible D gene (6 bases). This TCR was sampled from a man aged 25-40 years in good health. Material: blood. The CDR3 loop is CSVEGLTSYEQYF. For the CDR3, the DNA is TGCAGCGTGGAGGGATTAACCTCCTACGAGCAGTACTTC.